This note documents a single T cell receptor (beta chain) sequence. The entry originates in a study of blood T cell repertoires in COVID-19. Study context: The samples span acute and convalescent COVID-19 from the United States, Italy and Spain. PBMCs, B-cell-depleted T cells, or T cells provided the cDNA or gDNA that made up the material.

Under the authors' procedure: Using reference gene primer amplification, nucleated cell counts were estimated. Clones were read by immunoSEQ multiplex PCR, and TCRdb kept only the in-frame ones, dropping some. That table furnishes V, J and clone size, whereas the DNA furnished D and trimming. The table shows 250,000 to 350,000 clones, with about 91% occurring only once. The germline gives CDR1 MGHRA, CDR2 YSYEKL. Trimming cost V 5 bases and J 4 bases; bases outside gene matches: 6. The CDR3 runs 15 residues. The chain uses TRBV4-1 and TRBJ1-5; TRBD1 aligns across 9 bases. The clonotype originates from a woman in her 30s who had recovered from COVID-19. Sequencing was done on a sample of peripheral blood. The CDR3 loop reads CASSYGQGRNQPQHF. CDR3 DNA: TGCGCCAGCAGCTATGGACAGGGGCGGAATCAGCCCCAGCATTTT.